The entry that follows covers one T cell receptor beta chain sequence. The target antigen is unknown. These data come from a study of a mutant IDH1 vaccine in newly diagnosed glioma. Method: immunoSEQ multiplex PCR; TCRdb's copy keeps in-frame clones and lacks some. The sample consists of fewer than 30,000 clones, less than 90% of them appearing once. CDR1 SGHTA and CDR2 FQGNSA come from the germline V gene. The CDR3 contains 12 residues. Deletions cut 2 bases from V and 14 bases from J, with 13 bases between. As for time point: week 23, last vaccination. The study gave 300 ug of mutant IDH1 20-mer peptide per vaccine dose, with topical imiquimod.

The sequencing here drew on PBMCs, taken from a glioma patient whose treatment included an IDH1 peptide vaccine. The receptor comes from a woman younger than 30 with glioma. The chain is built from TRBV7-2 and TRBJ2-1; D remains unclear. The CDR3 DNA reads as TGTGCCAGCAGCTTATCCCTCCTGGGAAAGTTCTTC. Its protein product is CASSLSLLGKFF.